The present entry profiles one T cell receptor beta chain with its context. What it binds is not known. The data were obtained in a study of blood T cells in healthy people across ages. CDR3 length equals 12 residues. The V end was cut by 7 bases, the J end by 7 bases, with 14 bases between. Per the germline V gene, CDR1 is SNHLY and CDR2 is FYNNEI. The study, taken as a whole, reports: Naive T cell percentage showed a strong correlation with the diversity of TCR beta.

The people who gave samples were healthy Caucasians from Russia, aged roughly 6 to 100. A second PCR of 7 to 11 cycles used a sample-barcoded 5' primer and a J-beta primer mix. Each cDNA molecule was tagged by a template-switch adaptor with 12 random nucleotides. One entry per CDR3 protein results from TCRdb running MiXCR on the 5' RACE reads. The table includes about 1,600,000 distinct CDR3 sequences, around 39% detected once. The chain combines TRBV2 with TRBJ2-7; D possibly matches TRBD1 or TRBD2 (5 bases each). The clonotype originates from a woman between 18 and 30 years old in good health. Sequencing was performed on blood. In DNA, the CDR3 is TGTGCCAGCACCCTGGTTGGGGGTGAGCAGTACTTC. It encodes CASTLVGGEQYF.